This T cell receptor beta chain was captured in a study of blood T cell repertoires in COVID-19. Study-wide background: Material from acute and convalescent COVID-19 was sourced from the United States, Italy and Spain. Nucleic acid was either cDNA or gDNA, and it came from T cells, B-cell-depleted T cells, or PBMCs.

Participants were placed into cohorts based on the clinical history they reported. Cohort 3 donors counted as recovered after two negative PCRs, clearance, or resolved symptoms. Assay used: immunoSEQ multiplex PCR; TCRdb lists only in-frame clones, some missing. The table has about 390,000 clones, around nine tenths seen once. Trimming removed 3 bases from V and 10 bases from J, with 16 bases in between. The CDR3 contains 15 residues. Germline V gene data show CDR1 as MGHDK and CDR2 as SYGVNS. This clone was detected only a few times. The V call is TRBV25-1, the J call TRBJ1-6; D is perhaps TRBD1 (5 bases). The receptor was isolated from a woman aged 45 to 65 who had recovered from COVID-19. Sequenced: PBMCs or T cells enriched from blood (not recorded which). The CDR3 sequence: CASSDFGQGGSPLHF. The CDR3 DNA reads TGTGCCAGCAGTGATTTTGGTCAGGGTGGATCACCCCTCCACTTT.